This T cell receptor beta chain appears in the sequencing data of a study of shared clonotypes between healthy human individuals. Points from the study as a whole: Lower generation probabilities were found for non-shared clonotypes than for those shared by all four donors. Naive CD4 clonotype sharing across several donors was approximately 5%. In having few donors, the study represented limited genetic and exposure-history diversity. Generally, estimated richness proved larger in naive subsets than it did in memory subsets.

This CDR3 is built from 18 residues. V lost 2 bases and J 4 bases, leaving 20 bases between the germline ends. Germline assignment: CDR1 SGHVS and CDR2 FQNEAQ. Only one count was recorded for this clone. Its antigen is currently unknown. Naivety among CD8 cells was defined by CD45RO negativity and positive CCR7 selection, thereby excluding terminally differentiated effector memory CD45RA+ cells. TCRdb's table, derived via immunoSEQ multiplex PCR, lists solely in-frame clones and lacks some. This sample yields around 2,000,000 clones, of which approximately 95% are seen a single time; about 1.1% belongs to the top ten.

The sequence came from a man between 18 and 35 years old in good health. The specimen was naive CD8+ T cells sorted from blood. The J gene is TRBJ2-2, the V gene TRBV7-8, with D perhaps given as TRBD1 or TRBD2 (6 bases each). CDR3 residues: CASSLKGPSGASTGELFF. The CDR3 bases are TGTGCCAGCAGCTTAAAAGGTCCCTCGGGGGCTTCCACCGGGGAGCTGTTTTTT.